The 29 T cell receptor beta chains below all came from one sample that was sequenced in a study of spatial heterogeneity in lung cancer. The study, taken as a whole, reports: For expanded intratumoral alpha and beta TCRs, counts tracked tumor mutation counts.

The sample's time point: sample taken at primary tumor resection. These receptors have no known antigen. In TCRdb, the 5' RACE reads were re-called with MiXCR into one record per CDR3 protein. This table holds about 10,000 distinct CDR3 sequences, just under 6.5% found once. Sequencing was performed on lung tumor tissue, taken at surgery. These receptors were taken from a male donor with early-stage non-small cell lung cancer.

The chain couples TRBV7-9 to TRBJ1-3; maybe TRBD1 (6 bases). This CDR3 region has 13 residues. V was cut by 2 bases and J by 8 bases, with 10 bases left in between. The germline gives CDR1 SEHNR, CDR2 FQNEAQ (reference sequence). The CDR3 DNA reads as TGTGCCAGCAGCTTAAACAGGGACCACACCATATATTTT. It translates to CASSLNRDHTIYF.

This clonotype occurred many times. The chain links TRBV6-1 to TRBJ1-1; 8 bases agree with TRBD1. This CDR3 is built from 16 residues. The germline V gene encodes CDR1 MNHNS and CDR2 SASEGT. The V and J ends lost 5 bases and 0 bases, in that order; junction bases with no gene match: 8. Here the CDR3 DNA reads TGTGCCAGCAGTCAAAGAGGGGGACAGGTGAACACTGAAGCTTTCTTT. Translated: CASSQRGGQVNTEAFF.

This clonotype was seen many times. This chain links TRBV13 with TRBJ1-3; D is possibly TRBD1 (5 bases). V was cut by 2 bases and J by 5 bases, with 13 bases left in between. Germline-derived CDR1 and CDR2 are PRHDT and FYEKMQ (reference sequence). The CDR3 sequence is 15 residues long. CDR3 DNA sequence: TGTGCCAGCAGCTTAAGGGGACCGTTAAGAAACACCATATATTTT. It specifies CASSLRGPLRNTIYF.

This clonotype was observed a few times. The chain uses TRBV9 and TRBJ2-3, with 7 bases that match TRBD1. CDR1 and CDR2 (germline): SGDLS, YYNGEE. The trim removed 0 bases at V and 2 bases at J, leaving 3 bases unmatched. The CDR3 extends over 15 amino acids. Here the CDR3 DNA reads TGTGCCAGCAGCGTAGCGGGACAGAACACAGATACGCAGTATTTT. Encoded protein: CASSVAGQNTDTQYF.

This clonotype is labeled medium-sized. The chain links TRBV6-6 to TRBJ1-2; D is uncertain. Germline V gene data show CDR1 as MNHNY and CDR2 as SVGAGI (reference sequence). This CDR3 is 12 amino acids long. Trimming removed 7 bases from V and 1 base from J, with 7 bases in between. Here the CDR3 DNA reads TGTGCCAGCAATGAGTTTAACTATGGCTACACCTTC. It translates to CASNEFNYGYTF.

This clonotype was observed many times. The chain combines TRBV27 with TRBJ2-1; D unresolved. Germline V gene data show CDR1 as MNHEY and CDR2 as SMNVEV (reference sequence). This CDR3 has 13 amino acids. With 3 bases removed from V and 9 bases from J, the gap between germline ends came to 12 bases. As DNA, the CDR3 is TGTGCCAGCAGTTTTAACAAGAGAGGTGAGCAGTTCTTC. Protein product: CASSFNKRGEQFF.

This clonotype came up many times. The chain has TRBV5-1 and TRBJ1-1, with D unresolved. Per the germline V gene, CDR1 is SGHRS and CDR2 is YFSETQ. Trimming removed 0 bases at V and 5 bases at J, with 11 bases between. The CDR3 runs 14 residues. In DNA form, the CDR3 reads TGCGCCAGCAGCTTGGTAACGGGATTAACTGAAGCTTTCTTT. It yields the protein CASSLVTGLTEAFF. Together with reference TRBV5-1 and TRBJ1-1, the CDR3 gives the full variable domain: KAGVTQTPRYLIKTRGQQVTLSCSPISGHRSVSWYQQTPGQGLQFLFEYFSETQRNKGNFPGRFSGRQFSNSRSEMNVSTLELGDSALYLCASSLVTGLTEAFFGQGTRLTVV.

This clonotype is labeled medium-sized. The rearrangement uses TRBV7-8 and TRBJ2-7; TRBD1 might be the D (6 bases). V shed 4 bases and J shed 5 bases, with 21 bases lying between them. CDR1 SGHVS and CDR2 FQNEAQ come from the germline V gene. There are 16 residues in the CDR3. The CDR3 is CASSSLQGFGLNEQYF. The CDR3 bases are TGTGCCAGCAGCTCCCTACAGGGTTTTGGGCTTAACGAGCAGTACTTC.

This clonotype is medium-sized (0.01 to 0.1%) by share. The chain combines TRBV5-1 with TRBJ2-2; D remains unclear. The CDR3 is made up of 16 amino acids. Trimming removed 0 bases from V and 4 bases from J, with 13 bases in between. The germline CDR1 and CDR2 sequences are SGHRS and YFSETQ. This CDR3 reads CASSLAGRRSTGELFF. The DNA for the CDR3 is TGCGCCAGCAGCTTGGCTGGGCGCCGGTCCACCGGGGAGCTGTTTTTT.

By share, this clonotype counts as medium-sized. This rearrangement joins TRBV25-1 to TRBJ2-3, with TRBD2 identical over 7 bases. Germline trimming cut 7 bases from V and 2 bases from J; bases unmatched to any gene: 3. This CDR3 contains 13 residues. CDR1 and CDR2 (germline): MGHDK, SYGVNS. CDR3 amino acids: CASTGLPTDTQYF. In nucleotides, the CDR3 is TGTGCCAGCACGGGACTACCCACAGATACGCAGTATTTT.

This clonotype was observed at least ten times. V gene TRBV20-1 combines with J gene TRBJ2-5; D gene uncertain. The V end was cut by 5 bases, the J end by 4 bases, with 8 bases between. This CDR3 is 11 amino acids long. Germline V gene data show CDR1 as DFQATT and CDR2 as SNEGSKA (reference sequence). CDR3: CSAGPRETQYF. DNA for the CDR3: TGCAGTGCTGGGCCTCGAGAGACCCAGTACTTC.

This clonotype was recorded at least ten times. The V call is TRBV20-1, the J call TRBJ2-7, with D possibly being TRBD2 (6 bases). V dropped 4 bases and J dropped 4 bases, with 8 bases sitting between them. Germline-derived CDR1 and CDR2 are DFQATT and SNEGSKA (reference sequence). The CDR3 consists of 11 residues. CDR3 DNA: TGCAGTGCTAATAGCGGATACGAGCAGTACTTC. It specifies CSANSGYEQYF.

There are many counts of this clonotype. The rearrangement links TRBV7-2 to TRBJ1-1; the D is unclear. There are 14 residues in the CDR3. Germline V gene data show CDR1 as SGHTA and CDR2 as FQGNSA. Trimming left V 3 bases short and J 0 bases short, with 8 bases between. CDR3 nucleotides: TGTGCCAGCAGCTTCGGAAACCTGAACACTGAAGCTTTCTTT. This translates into CASSFGNLNTEAFF.

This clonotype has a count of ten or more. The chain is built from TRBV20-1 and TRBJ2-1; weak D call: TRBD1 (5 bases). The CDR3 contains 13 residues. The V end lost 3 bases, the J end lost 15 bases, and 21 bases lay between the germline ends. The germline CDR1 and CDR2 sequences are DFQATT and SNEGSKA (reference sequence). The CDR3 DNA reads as TGCAGTGCTAGTCCCCCCAGGCAGGGAATCCCGTTCTTC. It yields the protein CSASPPRQGIPFF.

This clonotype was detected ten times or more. The CDR3 bases are TGTGCCAGCATATTCGAAGAAGTCTATGGCTACACCTTC. It encodes CASIFEEVYGYTF. The genes are TRBV2 and TRBJ1-2; no clear D. V lost 7 bases and J lost 4, with 13 bases in between. Germline loops: CDR1 SNHLY, CDR2 FYNNEI. The CDR3 is 13 amino acids.

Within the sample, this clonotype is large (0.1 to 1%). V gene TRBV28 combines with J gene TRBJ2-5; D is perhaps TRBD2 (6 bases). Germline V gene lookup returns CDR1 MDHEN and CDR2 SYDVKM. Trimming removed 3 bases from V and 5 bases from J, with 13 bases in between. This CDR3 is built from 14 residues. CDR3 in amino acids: CASSFRDGSETQYF. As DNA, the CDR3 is TGTGCCAGCAGTTTCCGCGACGGGAGTGAGACCCAGTACTTC.

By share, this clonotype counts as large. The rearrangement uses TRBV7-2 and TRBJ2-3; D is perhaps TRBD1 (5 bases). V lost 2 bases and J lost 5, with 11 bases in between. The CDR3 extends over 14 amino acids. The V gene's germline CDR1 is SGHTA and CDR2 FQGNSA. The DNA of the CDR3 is TGTGCCAGCAGCTTACAGGGCGTCGAAGATACGCAGTATTTT. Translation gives CASSLQGVEDTQYF.

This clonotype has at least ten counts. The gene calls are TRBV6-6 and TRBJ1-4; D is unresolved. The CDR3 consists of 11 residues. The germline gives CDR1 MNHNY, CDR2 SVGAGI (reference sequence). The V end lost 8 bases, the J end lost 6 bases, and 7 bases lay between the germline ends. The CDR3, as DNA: TGTGCCAGCGGAAACTATGAAAAACTGTTTTTT. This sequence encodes CASGNYEKLFF.

For the CDR3, the DNA is TGCAGTGCTAGAGTCTGGGGGGAGCAGTACTTC. Encoded protein: CSARVWGEQYF. The chain carries TRBV20-1 and TRBJ2-7, with D perhaps TRBD1 or TRBD2 (5 bases each). The CDR3 covers 11 residues. V lost 1 base and J lost 7, with 8 bases in between. Germline V gene lookup returns CDR1 DFQATT and CDR2 SNEGSKA (reference sequence).

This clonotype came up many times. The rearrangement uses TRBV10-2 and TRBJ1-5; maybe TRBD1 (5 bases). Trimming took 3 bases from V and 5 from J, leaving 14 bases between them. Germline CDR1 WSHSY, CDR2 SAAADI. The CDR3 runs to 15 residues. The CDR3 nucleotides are TGCGCCAGCAGTGAATCCAAAGGGGAAGATCAGCCCCAGCATTTT. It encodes CASSESKGEDQPQHF.

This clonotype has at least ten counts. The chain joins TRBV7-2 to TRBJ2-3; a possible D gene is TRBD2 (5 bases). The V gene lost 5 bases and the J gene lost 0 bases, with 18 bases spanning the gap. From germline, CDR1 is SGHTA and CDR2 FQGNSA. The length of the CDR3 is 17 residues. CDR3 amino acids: CASSHLPSGDSTDTQYF. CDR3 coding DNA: TGTGCCAGCAGCCACCTACCGAGCGGCGACAGCACAGATACGCAGTATTTT. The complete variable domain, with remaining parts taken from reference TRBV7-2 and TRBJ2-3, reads GAGVSQSPSNKVTEKGKDVELRCDPISGHTALYWYRQSLGQGLEFLIYFQGNSAPDKSGLPSDRFSAERTGGSVSTLTIQRTQQEDSAVYLCASSHLPSGDSTDTQYFGPGTRLTVL.

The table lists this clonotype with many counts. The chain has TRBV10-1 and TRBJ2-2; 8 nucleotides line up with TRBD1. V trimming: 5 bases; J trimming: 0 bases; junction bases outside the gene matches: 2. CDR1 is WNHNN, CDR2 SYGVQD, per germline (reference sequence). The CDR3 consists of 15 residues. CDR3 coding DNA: TGCGCCAGCAGTCCACAGGGGGCGAACACCGGGGAGCTGTTTTTT. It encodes CASSPQGANTGELFF.

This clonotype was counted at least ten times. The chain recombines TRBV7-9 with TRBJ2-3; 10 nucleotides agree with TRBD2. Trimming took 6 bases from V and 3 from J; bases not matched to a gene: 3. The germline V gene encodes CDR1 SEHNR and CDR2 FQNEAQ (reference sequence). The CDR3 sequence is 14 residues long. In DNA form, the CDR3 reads TGTGCCAGCAGTCATAGCGGGGGGACAGATACGCAGTATTTT. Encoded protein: CASSHSGGTDTQYF.

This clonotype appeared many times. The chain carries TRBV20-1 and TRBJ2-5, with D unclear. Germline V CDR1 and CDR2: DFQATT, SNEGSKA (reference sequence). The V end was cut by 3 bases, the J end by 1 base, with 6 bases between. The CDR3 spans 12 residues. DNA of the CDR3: TGCAGTGCTAGCAGACGCCAAGAGACCCAGTACTTC. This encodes CSASRRQETQYF.

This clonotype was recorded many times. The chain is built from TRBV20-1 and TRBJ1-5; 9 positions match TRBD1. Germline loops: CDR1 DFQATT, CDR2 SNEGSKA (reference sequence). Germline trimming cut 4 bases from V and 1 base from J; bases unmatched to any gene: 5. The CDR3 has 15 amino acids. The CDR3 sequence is CSATAGTGSNQPQHF. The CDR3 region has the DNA TGCAGTGCTACCGCCGGGACAGGGAGCAATCAGCCCCAGCATTTT.

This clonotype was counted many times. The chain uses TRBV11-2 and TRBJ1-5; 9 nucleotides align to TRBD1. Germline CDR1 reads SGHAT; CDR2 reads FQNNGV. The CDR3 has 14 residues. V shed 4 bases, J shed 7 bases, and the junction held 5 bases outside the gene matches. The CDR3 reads CASSWDRVGQPQHF. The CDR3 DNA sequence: TGTGCCAGCAGCTGGGACAGGGTTGGGCAGCCCCAGCATTTT.

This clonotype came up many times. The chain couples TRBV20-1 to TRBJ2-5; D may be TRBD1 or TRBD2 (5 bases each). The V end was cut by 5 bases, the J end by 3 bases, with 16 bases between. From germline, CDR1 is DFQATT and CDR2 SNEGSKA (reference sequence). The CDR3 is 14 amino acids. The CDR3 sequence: CSASRDPLEETQYF. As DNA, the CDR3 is TGCAGTGCTTCCCGGGACCCCTTAGAAGAGACCCAGTACTTC.

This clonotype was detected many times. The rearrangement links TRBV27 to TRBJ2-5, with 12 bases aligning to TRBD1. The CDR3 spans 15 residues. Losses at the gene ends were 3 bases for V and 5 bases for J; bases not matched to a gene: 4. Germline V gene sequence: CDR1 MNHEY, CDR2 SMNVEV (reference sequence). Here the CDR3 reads CASSLGQGAWETQYF. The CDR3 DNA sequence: TGTGCCAGCAGTTTGGGACAGGGGGCTTGGGAGACCCAGTACTTC.

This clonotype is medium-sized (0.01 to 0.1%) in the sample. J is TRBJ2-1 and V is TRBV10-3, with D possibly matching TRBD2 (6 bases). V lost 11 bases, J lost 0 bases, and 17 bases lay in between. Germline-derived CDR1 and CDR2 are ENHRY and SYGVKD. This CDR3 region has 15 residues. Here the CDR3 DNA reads TGTGCCGGTTCCGGGGGATCGAGCTCCTACAATGAGCAGTTCTTC. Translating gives CAGSGGSSSYNEQFF.